Each of the 19 T cell receptor beta chains below was sequenced from the same sample in a study of blood T cell repertoires in COVID-19. Libraries were prepared by immunoSEQ multiplex PCR; TCRdb keeps only in-frame clonotypes and omits some of them. In the table there are some 50,000 clones, 70% to 85% of which are singletons. The source material was peripheral blood. The receptors were sampled from a human donor in a cohort sampled during active COVID-19.

The rearrangement links TRBV2 to TRBJ2-1; 10 nucleotides line up with TRBD2. CDR1 is SNHLY, CDR2 FYNNEI, per germline. The CDR3 covers 16 residues. The V gene end was trimmed by 2 bases and the J gene end by 6 bases; junction bases not matched to a gene: 7. The CDR3 loop reads CASSEPSGRAGNEQFF. CDR3 coding DNA: TGTGCCAGCAGTGAACCCAGCGGGAGGGCGGGCAATGAGCAGTTCTTC.

The gene calls are TRBV19 and TRBJ2-1; no clear D gene. The germline gives CDR1 LNHDA, CDR2 SQIVND (reference sequence). The CDR3 has 13 amino acids. V was cut by 6 bases and J by 9 bases, with 15 bases left in between. CDR3 bases: TGTGCCAGTAGCTATGGGCCTCAGGTTGAGCAGTTCTTC. This gives the protein CASSYGPQVEQFF.

The chain carries TRBV3-1 (or the pseudogene TRBV3-2) and TRBJ2-3; the match to TRBD2 covers 7 bases. The CDR3 spans 15 residues. V was clipped by 1 base and J by 2 bases; unmatched bases: 3. The V gene's germline CDR1 is LGHDT and CDR2 YNNKEL (reference sequence). CDR3: CASSQAGGTTDTQYF. The CDR3 nucleotides are TGTGCCAGCAGCCAAGCGGGGGGAACCACAGATACGCAGTATTTT.

A single count supports this clone. The chain couples TRBV27 to TRBJ2-3; D remains unclear. The CDR3 runs to 13 residues. Germline lookup yields CDR1 MNHEY and CDR2 SMNVEV (reference sequence). V was cut by 8 bases and J by 3 bases, with 12 bases left in between. The CDR3 bases are TGTGCCAGCTCTCGTCCCTTGACAGATACGCAGTATTTT. Translation gives CASSRPLTDTQYF.

This clone showed up just a few times. The chain combines TRBV5-5 with TRBJ1-2, with 7 bases aligning to TRBD1. CDR1 is SGHKS and CDR2 is YYEKEE in the germline V gene (reference sequence). This CDR3 region has 14 residues. The ends lost 0 bases at V and 7 bases at J; junction bases unmatched: 6. The CDR3 DNA sequence: TGTGCCAGCAGCTTGGAACGCCCAGGGGGTGGCTACACCTTC. Its translation: CASSLERPGGGYTF.

V usage is TRBV11-3 and J usage is TRBJ2-3; the match to TRBD1 covers 7 bases. V trimming: 4 bases; J trimming: 0 bases; junction bases outside the gene matches: 4. Per the germline V gene, CDR1 is SGHNT and CDR2 is YENEEA. The CDR3 extends over 15 amino acids. CDR3 residues: CASSSGQISTDTQYF. The CDR3 coding sequence is TGTGCCAGCAGCTCGGGACAGATTAGCACAGATACGCAGTATTTT.

The chain uses TRBV5-5 and TRBJ2-7; 8 nucleotides line up with TRBD2. The CDR3 spans 15 residues. Germline V gene data show CDR1 as SGHKS and CDR2 as YYEKEE (reference sequence). The ends lost 4 bases at V and 0 bases at J; junction bases unmatched: 6. CDR3 bases: TGTGCCAGCAGCAGGGGACTAGTGATCTCCTACGAGCAGTACTTC. This gives the protein CASSRGLVISYEQYF.

V and J are TRBV19 and TRBJ1-5, with D perhaps TRBD1 (5 bases). The germline V gene encodes CDR1 LNHDA and CDR2 SQIVND (reference sequence). CDR3 length: 14 amino acids. Trimming cost V 6 bases and J 6 bases, with 15 bases left between them. DNA for the CDR3: TGTGCCAGTAGCTCGCCGACAGCAGGTCAGCCCCAGCATTTT. Amino acids: CASSSPTAGQPQHF.

The chain couples TRBV5-1 to TRBJ1-1; 10 bases are shared with TRBD1. Germline CDR1 is SGHRS and CDR2 is YFSETQ. The trim removed 3 bases at V and 11 bases at J, leaving 13 bases unmatched. The CDR3 spans 15 residues. The CDR3 DNA is TGCGCCAGCAGCTCTACCGGGACAGGGGTAAGGCTTGCTTTCTTT. Encoded protein: CASSSTGTGVRLAFF.

The chain links TRBV4-3 to TRBJ2-2; D may be TRBD2 (7 bases). V shed 1 base and J shed 7 bases, with 25 bases lying between them. CDR1 LGHNA and CDR2 YSLEER come from the germline V gene. The CDR3 contains 19 residues. CDR3 in DNA: TGCGCCAGCAGCCAAGGGAGGACCCTCGAGGGGGGGAGATACGGGGAGCTGTTTTTT. Encoded protein: CASSQGRTLEGGRYGELFF.

The chain has TRBV19 and TRBJ1-1; D perhaps matches TRBD1 (5 bases). V lost 3 bases to trimming and J lost 0 bases, with 8 bases between them. CDR1 and CDR2 from the germline V gene are LNHDA and SQIVND (reference sequence). The CDR3 totals 14 residues. As DNA, the CDR3 is TGTGCCAGTAGTATGGAGGGGCTGAACACTGAAGCTTTCTTT. Translating it yields CASSMEGLNTEAFF.

The V call is TRBV28, the J call TRBJ1-5; 8 positions match TRBD1. V was clipped by 6 bases and J by 3 bases; unmatched bases: 4. CDR3 length: 14 amino acids. CDR1 is MDHEN and CDR2 is SYDVKM in the germline V gene. CDR3 DNA: TGTGCCAGCAGCCGGGACAGGTTCAATCAGCCCCAGCATTTT. Encoded protein: CASSRDRFNQPQHF. Filled out from reference TRBV28 and TRBJ1-5, the complete variable domain reads DVKVTQSSRYLVKRTGEKVFLECVQDMDHENMFWYRQDPGLGLRLIYFSYDVKMKEKGDIPEGYSVSREKKERFSLILESASTNQTSMYLCASSRDRFNQPQHFGDGTRLSIL.

J is TRBJ1-5 and V is TRBV7-2; D gene unclear. The germline CDR1 and CDR2 sequences are SGHTA and FQGNSA. V was shortened by 1 base and J by 7 bases, with 5 bases between the two germline ends. The CDR3 contains 12 residues. The CDR3 region has the DNA TGTGCCAGCAGCTTAGGAGGGCAGCCCCAGCATTTT. Amino acids: CASSLGGQPQHF.

The CDR3 nucleotides read TGTGCCAGCAGTTTGGCGGGGGGGTGGAACACTGAAGCTTTCTTT. Protein: CASSLAGGWNTEAFF. This chain connects TRBV28 to TRBJ1-1, with D possibly matching TRBD1 (5 bases). The germline V gene has CDR1 MDHEN and CDR2 SYDVKM. This CDR3 is built from 15 residues. V lost 3 bases, J lost 1 base, and 12 bases lay in between.

The J gene is TRBJ1-2, the V gene TRBV27; TRBD1 is a possible D gene (5 bases). V shed 2 bases and J shed 0 bases, with 7 bases lying between them. The CDR3 contains 14 residues. The germline V gene encodes CDR1 MNHEY and CDR2 SMNVEV (reference sequence). The CDR3 nucleotides read TGTGCCAGCAGTTTAGCAGGGTCTAACTATGGCTACACCTTC. Its protein is CASSLAGSNYGYTF.

V is TRBV7-8 and J is TRBJ1-5; TRBD1 is a possible D gene (6 bases). Germline assignment: CDR1 SGHVS and CDR2 FQNEAQ. The CDR3 sequence is 14 residues long. V lost 6 bases and J lost 3, with 12 bases in between. For the CDR3, the DNA is TGTGCCAGCAGTCTAGCAGGGGTCAATCAGCCCCAGCATTTT. It specifies CASSLAGVNQPQHF.

Note on this clone: The sample holds other DNA sequences that translate to the same CDR3. J is TRBJ1-2 and V is TRBV9, with TRBD1 identical over 8 bases. CDR1 and CDR2 from the germline V gene are SGDLS and YYNGEE. This CDR3 has 15 residues. The J segment lost 5 bases and the V segment lost 0 bases, leaving 6 bases of the junction unmatched. The CDR3 protein is CASSVEGTGGYGYTF. CDR3 DNA sequence: TGTGCCAGCAGCGTAGAGGGGACAGGAGGTTATGGCTACACCTTC.

The chain has TRBV6-2 or TRBV6-3 and TRBJ2-1, with 10 nucleotides matching TRBD2. CDR1 is MNHEY, CDR2 SVGEGT, per germline. CDR3 length: 13 residues. J was trimmed by 12 bases and V by 2 bases; bases with no gene match: 4. This CDR3 is CASSYASGRWQFF. As DNA, the CDR3 is TGTGCCAGCAGTTACGCTAGCGGGAGATGGCAGTTCTTC.

As DNA, the CDR3 is TGTGCCAGCAGCTTAGGGGGGACAGTCGATGGCTACACCTTC. Its protein product is CASSLGGTVDGYTF. The V and J genes are TRBV7-2 and TRBJ1-2; the match to TRBD1 covers 7 bases. Looked up from germline, CDR1 is SGHTA and CDR2 is FQGNSA. After removal of 1 base from V and 6 bases from J, the junction contained 5 bases not matched to a gene. The CDR3 covers 14 residues.